Following are 14 T cell receptor beta chains from one sample sequenced in a study of shared clonotypes between healthy human individuals. CD8 cells classed as naive were CD45RO-negative and positively selected for CCR7, excluding terminally differentiated effector memory CD45RA+ cells. The method was immunoSEQ multiplex PCR; TCRdb's version includes in-frame clones alone and lacks a portion of them. The repertoire holds roughly 590,000 clones, with around 95% as singletons. The source material was naive CD8+ T cells sorted from blood. The receptors shown here come from a woman aged 25 to 39 in good health.

The chain links TRBV5-6 to TRBJ2-7; D tentatively reads TRBD1 or TRBD2 (6 bases each). Trimming cost V 4 bases and J 5 bases, with 16 bases left between them. The CDR3 length is 14 residues. The V gene's germline CDR1 is SGHDT and CDR2 YYEEEE. DNA of the CDR3: TGTGCCAGCAGCAACCCGTGGGGGGCCAACGAGCAGTACTTC. Translating gives CASSNPWGANEQYF. The whole variable domain, filled in from reference TRBV5-6 and TRBJ2-7, reads DAGVTQSPTHLIKTRGQQVTLRCSPKSGHDTVSWYQQALGQGPQFIFQYYEEEERQRGNFPDRFSGHQFPNYSSELNVNALLLGDSALYLCASSNPWGANEQYFGPGTRLTVT.

This clone was seen a single time. The chain uses TRBV5-5 and TRBJ2-7, with D possibly matching TRBD2 (6 bases). Germline V gene sequence: CDR1 SGHKS, CDR2 YYEKEE (reference sequence). CDR3 length equals 17 residues. V lost 2 bases and J lost 2, with 20 bases in between. The CDR3 reads CASSFIPPAGRTYEQYF. DNA for the CDR3: TGTGCCAGCAGCTTTATCCCCCCCGCGGGGCGTACCTACGAGCAGTACTTC.

The chain recombines TRBV9 with TRBJ2-5; TRBD2 matches 13 bases. Trimming cost V 4 bases and J 4 bases; bases outside gene matches: 4. CDR3 length: 15 residues. The germline V gene has CDR1 SGDLS and CDR2 YYNGEE. CDR3 nucleotide sequence: TGTGCCAGCAGCCTGGGACTAGCGGGAAGAGAGACCCAGTACTTC. It is translated as CASSLGLAGRETQYF.

Turning to this clone: Additional DNA sequences in this sample encode the identical CDR3. V is TRBV6-1 and J is TRBJ1-2; 9 bases map to TRBD1. This CDR3 is 15 amino acids long. V gave up 3 bases and J gave up 6 bases; unmatched junction bases: 8. The germline V gene has CDR1 MNHNS and CDR2 SASEGT. CDR3 sequence reads: CASSEGPGQGDGYTF. The CDR3 DNA reads as TGTGCCAGCAGTGAGGGTCCGGGACAGGGTGATGGCTACACCTTC.

The chain has TRBV5-1 and TRBJ2-1, with D unresolved. Per the germline V gene, CDR1 is SGHRS and CDR2 is YFSETQ. V was cut by 3 bases and J by 3 bases, with 1 base left in between. CDR3 length equals 11 residues. CDR3 residues: CASSYYNEQFF. The CDR3 DNA follows: TGCGCCAGCAGCTACTACAATGAGCAGTTCTTC. Using reference TRBV5-1 and TRBJ2-1 for the parts outside the CDR3, the full variable domain is KAGVTQTPRYLIKTRGQQVTLSCSPISGHRSVSWYQQTPGQGLQFLFEYFSETQRNKGNFPGRFSGRQFSNSRSEMNVSTLELGDSALYLCASSYYNEQFFGPGTRLTVL.

This chain uses TRBV11-1 with TRBJ2-2; the match to TRBD2 covers 12 bases. The trim removed 3 bases at V and 4 bases at J, leaving 3 bases unmatched. The CDR3 covers 16 residues. Germline V lookup: CDR1 SGHAT, CDR2 FQDESV (reference sequence). The CDR3 DNA is TGTGCCAGCAGCTTCCTAGCGGGAGGGCTCACCGGGGAGCTGTTTTTT. It yields the protein CASSFLAGGLTGELFF. The variable domain in full, with the rest retrieved from reference TRBV11-1 and TRBJ2-2, is EAEVAQSPRYKITEKSQAVAFWCDPISGHATLYWYRQILGQGPELLVQFQDESVVDDSQLPKDRFSAERLKGVDSTLKIQPAELGDSAMYLCASSFLAGGLTGELFFGEGSRLTVL.

The gene calls are TRBV30 and TRBJ1-5; maybe TRBD1 (5 bases). Germline assignment: CDR1 GTSNPN and CDR2 SVGIG (reference sequence). The CDR3 has 15 amino acids. V was shortened by 2 bases and J by 2 bases, with 13 bases between the two germline ends. The CDR3 loop is CAWSRGESGNQPQHF. In DNA form, the CDR3 reads TGTGCCTGGAGTCGGGGGGAGTCGGGCAATCAGCCCCAGCATTTT.

CDR3 protein: CASTPGGEQFF. The CDR3 DNA reads as TGTGCCAGCACCCCGGGGGGAGAGCAGTTCTTC. V gene TRBV28 combines with J gene TRBJ2-1; 7 bases line up with TRBD2. Germline assignment: CDR1 MDHEN and CDR2 SYDVKM. The junction had 4 bases not matched to a gene; V was cut back by 7 bases and J by 10 bases. The CDR3 loop spans 11 amino acids.

The rearrangement links TRBV27 to TRBJ2-1, with 8 positions matching TRBD1. The V gene end was trimmed by 4 bases and the J gene end by 14 bases; junction bases not matched to a gene: 13. The CDR3 is made up of 14 amino acids. Germline CDR1 and CDR2: MNHEY and SMNVEV (reference sequence). CDR3: CASSSITFRGHEFF. The CDR3, as DNA: TGTGCCAGCAGTTCGATTACCTTCAGGGGGCATGAGTTCTTC.

This rearrangement joins TRBV27 to TRBJ2-7, with 7 bases identical to TRBD1. Per the germline V gene, CDR1 is MNHEY and CDR2 is SMNVEV (reference sequence). The CDR3 covers 15 residues. Losses at the gene ends were 7 bases for V and 3 bases for J; bases not matched to a gene: 12. Here the CDR3 reads CASKEETGNLYEQYF. CDR3 DNA: TGTGCCAGCAAAGAAGAGACAGGGAATCTCTACGAGCAGTACTTC.

To note about this clone: In the same sample, other DNA sequences code for this CDR3. The chain couples TRBV28 to TRBJ1-1; possible D gene TRBD1, 6 bases. CDR1 and CDR2 from the germline V gene are MDHEN and SYDVKM. The CDR3 is 14 amino acids. V lost 6 bases and J 2 bases, leaving 13 bases between the germline ends. In DNA, the CDR3 is TGTGCCAGCAGCCCCGGACAGTCCAACACTGAAGCTTTCTTT. Translation: CASSPGQSNTEAFF.

The genes are TRBV2 and TRBJ2-5, with no clear D. With 2 bases removed from V and 5 bases from J, the gap between germline ends came to 18 bases. The CDR3 is 16 residues long. CDR1 is SNHLY, CDR2 FYNNEI, per germline. This chain's CDR3 is CASSENPSGLGETQYF. The CDR3 DNA reads TGTGCCAGCAGTGAAAACCCCTCCGGGCTCGGGGAGACCCAGTACTTC. Combining the CDR3 with reference TRBV2 and TRBJ2-5 gives the whole variable domain EPEVTQTPSHQVTQMGQEVILRCVPISNHLYFYWYRQILGQKVEFLVSFYNNEISEKSEIFDDQFSVERPDGSNFTLKIRSTKLEDSAMYFCASSENPSGLGETQYFGPGTRLLVL.

Details on this clone: This sample includes further DNA sequences coding for the same CDR3. The V gene is TRBV4-1, the J gene TRBJ2-2, with D possibly called TRBD1 or TRBD2 (5 bases each). Germline assignment: CDR1 MGHRA and CDR2 YSYEKL. The CDR3 spans 14 residues. Trimming took 1 base from V and 4 from J, leaving 7 bases between them. The CDR3 coding sequence is TGCGCCAGCAGCCAAGTTGGGGGCACCGGGGAGCTGTTTTTT. Translating gives CASSQVGGTGELFF.

In its sample, this clone was seen once. The chain has TRBV29-1 and TRBJ2-7; possibly TRBD2 for D (6 bases). This CDR3 spans 15 amino acids. V gave up 3 bases and J gave up 2 bases, with 17 bases separating them. Germline V gene lookup returns CDR1 SQVTM and CDR2 ANQGSEA. This CDR3 is CSVERRDSLPYEQYF. CDR3 in DNA: TGCAGCGTTGAGAGGCGGGACTCCCTACCCTACGAGCAGTACTTC.